Below, 18 T cell receptor beta chains from the same sample are listed, as sequenced in a study of blood T cells in healthy people across ages. For the second PCR, which ran for roughly 7 to 11 cycles, a sample-barcoded 5' primer and a J-beta primer mix were used. MiXCR, applied by TCRdb to the 5' RACE reads, yields one record per CDR3 protein. The table lists around 700,000 distinct CDR3 sequences, 25% of them singletons. Another study also made use of these data, one on T cells of mothers and their children.

Sequencing input: blood. Receptors were obtained from a boy younger than 18 in good health.

The CDR3 DNA reads TGTGCCAGCAGCTTTAATGTCGCGGGAGGGCATCAGCCCCAGCATTTT. This encodes CASSFNVAGGHQPQHF. The chain couples TRBV7-9 to TRBJ1-5; D not certain. The V and J ends lost 3 bases and 5 bases respectively, with 17 bases between them. CDR1 is SEHNR and CDR2 is FQNEAQ in the germline V gene (reference sequence). CDR3 length: 16 residues.

The chain carries TRBV12-3 or TRBV12-4 and TRBJ2-7; TRBD1 is a possible D gene (5 bases). The CDR3 is made up of 15 amino acids. Trimming removed 4 bases at V and 2 bases at J, with 15 bases between. The CDR3 sequence is CASSSETAITYEQYF. The CDR3, as DNA: TGTGCCAGCAGTTCGGAGACAGCGATTACCTACGAGCAGTACTTC.

This clonotype was seen more than once but under ten times. The chain links TRBV2 to TRBJ2-7; 10 positions agree with TRBD1. V dropped 5 bases and J dropped 4; count of bases not matched to a gene: 5. Germline-derived CDR1 and CDR2 are SNHLY and FYNNEI. CDR3 length: 14 residues. The CDR3 sequence: CASSRGTGVYEQYF. The CDR3 coding sequence is TGTGCCAGCAGTAGGGGGACAGGGGTATACGAGCAGTACTTC.

A few counts support this clonotype. Written as DNA, the CDR3 is TGTGCCACCAGCAGAGGCGGGGAGTACAATGAGCAGTTCTTC. Translated, it gives CATSRGGEYNEQFF. V and J are TRBV15 and TRBJ2-1; tentative D call: TRBD2 (6 bases). Germline assignment: CDR1 LNHNV and CDR2 YYDKDF (reference sequence). There are 14 residues in the CDR3. The ends were cut back, 1 base at V and 4 bases at J, with 8 bases in the middle.

This chain connects TRBV29-1 to TRBJ2-1, with TRBD1 identical over 8 bases. There are 15 residues in the CDR3. The trim removed 4 bases at V and 1 base at J, leaving 6 bases unmatched. The germline V gene has CDR1 SQVTM and CDR2 ANQGSEA. In DNA form, the CDR3 reads TGCAGCGTTGTCTATACAGGGGGATCCTACAATGAGCAGTTCTTC. Its translation is CSVVYTGGSYNEQFF.

This clonotype was observed a handful of times. The chain carries TRBV18 and TRBJ1-5; D not resolved. The CDR3 runs 16 residues. The V end lost 2 bases, the J end lost 0 bases, and 11 bases lay between the germline ends. Germline CDR1 is KGHSH and CDR2 is LQKENI. The CDR3 sequence is CASSPFAEHSNQPQHF. Here the CDR3 DNA reads TGTGCCAGCTCACCATTCGCAGAGCATAGCAATCAGCCCCAGCATTTT. Supplemented by reference TRBV18 and TRBJ1-5, the full variable domain reads NAGVMQNPRHLVRRRGQEARLRCSPMKGHSHVYWYRQLPEEGLKFMVYLQKENIIDESGMPKERFSAEFPKEGPSILRIQQVVRGDSAAYFCASSPFAEHSNQPQHFGDGTRLSIL.

This clonotype appeared a few times. The chain couples TRBV7-9 to TRBJ2-1; D uncertain. CDR1 and CDR2 (germline): SEHNR, FQNEAQ (reference sequence). V was pared by 6 bases and J by 5 bases, with 11 bases between. CDR3 length equals 13 residues. The CDR3 is CASSLNQDNEQFF. The DNA of the CDR3 is TGTGCCAGCAGTTTGAACCAGGACAATGAGCAGTTCTTC.

This clonotype was recorded a few times. The rearrangement joins TRBV3-1 to TRBJ2-5; the match to TRBD2 covers 7 bases. This CDR3 is built from 12 residues. The germline CDR1 and CDR2 sequences are LGHDT and YNNKEL (reference sequence). V shed 1 base and J 14 bases; nucleotides not matched to a gene: 7. The CDR3: CASSQGGTIDYF. CDR3 nucleotides: TGTGCCAGCAGCCAAGGAGGGACTATCGACTACTTC.

This sequence joins TRBV29-1 and TRBJ2-3; D is possibly TRBD2 (6 bases). The CDR3 contains 15 residues. CDR1 SQVTM and CDR2 ANQGSEA come from the germline V gene. The ends were cut back, 6 bases at V and 0 bases at J, with 16 bases in the middle. CDR3 coding DNA: TGCAGCGTCCTCCTAATAGCGGCTAGCACAGATACGCAGTATTTT. Translated, it gives CSVLLIAASTDTQYF.

This clonotype showed up just a few times. The chain uses TRBV7-9 and TRBJ1-1; D not certain. Germline V gene lookup returns CDR1 SEHNR and CDR2 FQNEAQ (reference sequence). The CDR3 consists of 13 residues. Trimming removed 9 bases at V and 0 bases at J, with 11 bases between. As DNA, the CDR3 is TGTGCCAGTTTAATCCCGATGAACACTGAAGCTTTCTTT. Its protein product is CASLIPMNTEAFF.

In its sample, this clonotype was seen a few times. V usage is TRBV11-2 and J usage is TRBJ1-1; a possible D gene is TRBD1 (5 bases). Germline values: CDR1 SGHAT, CDR2 FQNNGV. Trimming cost V 6 bases and J 6 bases, with 11 bases left between them. The CDR3 has 12 residues. The CDR3 here is CASRIGGAEAFF. In nucleotides, the CDR3 is TGTGCCAGCAGAATAGGAGGGGCTGAAGCTTTCTTT.

The rearrangement uses TRBV7-2 and TRBJ2-7; either TRBD1 or TRBD2 may supply D (5 bases each). The CDR3 is 14 amino acids. Germline lookup yields CDR1 SGHTA and CDR2 FQGNSA. V was pared by 0 bases and J by 7 bases, with 13 bases between. The CDR3 here is CASSLAWDELEQYF. As DNA, the CDR3 is TGTGCCAGCAGCTTAGCGTGGGACGAGCTAGAGCAGTACTTC.

A few counts support this clonotype. Sequence at one end of the junction differs from germline and may be a read error. The chain joins TRBV20-1 to TRBJ2-5; D is possibly TRBD2 (5 bases). CDR1 and CDR2 from the germline V gene are DFQATT and SNEGSKA (reference sequence). The CDR3 spans 14 residues. CDR3 DNA sequence: TGCAGTGCTCGAGAAACTAGGTTCCAAGAGACCCAGTACTTC. Protein: CSARETRFQETQYF.

The chain carries TRBV21-1 and TRBJ1-2; TRBD1 is taken as the D call from the table, unchecked against the DNA. TRBV21-1 is an annotated pseudogene. CDR3 length: 13 residues. The CDR3 region has the DNA TGTGCCAGCACCCGGGACAGGGGTTATGGCTACACCTTC. It is translated as CASTRDRGYGYTF.

This clonotype was recorded a few times. CDR3 amino acids: CATKVSGGNEQFF. The CDR3 region has the DNA TGTGCCACCAAAGTCTCGGGGGGCAATGAGCAGTTCTTC. The chain recombines TRBV24-1 with TRBJ2-5, with 7 bases aligning to TRBD2. The DNA end is more similar to TRBJ2-1, so the J call may be wrong. Germline assignment: CDR1 KGHDR and CDR2 SFDVKD. The CDR3 has 13 residues.

This clonotype showed up just a few times. The CDR3, as DNA: TGCAGCGTTGAGGGACTAGCGGGATTAGCGGAGCAGTTCTTC. Protein sequence: CSVEGLAGLAEQFF. This chain links TRBV29-1 with TRBJ2-1; 13 bases map to TRBD2. Germline trimming cut 3 bases from V and 10 bases from J; bases unmatched to any gene: 6. Germline CDR1 is SQVTM and CDR2 is ANQGSEA. The CDR3 covers 14 residues.

A few counts support this clonotype. V usage is TRBV12-3 or TRBV12-4 and J usage is TRBJ2-7; D might be TRBD1 (6 bases). The CDR3 contains 12 residues. With 8 bases removed from V and 6 bases from J, the gap between germline ends came to 14 bases. The CDR3 is CASCKDSREQYF. CDR3 DNA sequence: TGTGCCAGCTGCAAGGACAGCCGCGAGCAGTACTTC.

The gene calls are TRBV4-1 and TRBJ1-2, with unresolved D. The germline V gene encodes CDR1 MGHRA and CDR2 YSYEKL. This CDR3 has 14 amino acids. V shed 0 bases and J shed 4 bases, with 9 bases lying between them. The CDR3 coding sequence is TGCGCCAGCAGCCAAGACGGCTCAGCCTATGGCTACACCTTC. Amino acids: CASSQDGSAYGYTF.